This TCR beta chain was sequenced during a study of CD8 T cells in ankylosing spondylitis. MiXCR, run by TCRdb on the 5' RACE reads, gives a single entry per CDR3 protein. The table has 400,000 to 450,000 distinct CDR3 sequences, over 15% seen once. Study results and caveats: Ankylosing spondylitis blood appeared to be characterized by a TCR beta motif of 8 or 9 highly homologous variants.

This clonotype turned up a few times. No antigen is known for it. This CDR3 spans 16 amino acids. Trimming pared 7 bases from V and 2 bases from J, leaving 18 bases between. In germline, CDR1 is MNHEY, CDR2 SVGEGT. The chain uses TRBV6-2 or TRBV6-3 and TRBJ1-5, with D possibly TRBD1 on 5 matching bases. Sequencing was performed on blood, either unsorted or a sorted T cell fraction (not recorded which). This sequence originates from a male donor with ankylosing spondylitis. CDR3 nucleotide sequence: TGTGCCAGCAATAGTGGAGACAGATCTCGCAATCAGCCCCAGCATTTT. Protein sequence: CASNSGDRSRNQPQHF.